Each of the 18 T cell receptor beta chains below was sequenced from the same sample in a study of a mutant IDH1 vaccine in newly diagnosed glioma. What these receptors recognize is not known. Sample time point: week 5, during vaccination. The vaccine gave 300 ug of a 20-mer mutant IDH1 peptide subcutaneously per dose. Method: immunoSEQ multiplex PCR; TCRdb's copy keeps in-frame clones and lacks some. The table lists about 42,000 clones, 75% to 90% of them singletons. The sequencing used PBMCs, collected from a glioma patient whose treatment included an IDH1 peptide vaccine. Receptors were obtained from a man aged 35 to 55 with glioma.

V and J are TRBV6-1 and TRBJ2-1, with D perhaps matching TRBD2 (6 bases). The germline gives CDR1 MNHNS, CDR2 SASEGT. The CDR3 totals 13 residues. Trimming removed 6 bases from V and 8 bases from J, with 14 bases in between. Written as DNA, the CDR3 is TGTGCCAGCAGGTCGACTAGGGGCGATGAGCAGTTCTTC. Its protein is CASRSTRGDEQFF.

This chain connects TRBV2 to TRBJ2-1; 9 bases align to TRBD1. Trimming at V came to 6 bases and at J to 15 bases, leaving 9 bases not matched to a gene. Germline lookup yields CDR1 SNHLY and CDR2 FYNNEI. The CDR3 runs 12 residues. CDR3 coding DNA: TGTGCCAGCAGCCGGGGACAGGGTGGGAGGTTCTTC. As protein: CASSRGQGGRFF.

The chain joins TRBV2 to TRBJ1-2; D remains unclear. Trimming stripped 6 bases from V and 6 bases from J, with 17 bases between. This CDR3 has 14 amino acids. Germline CDR1 is SNHLY and CDR2 is FYNNEI. CDR3 coding DNA: TGTGCCAGCAGGGGGATTGGGTGGCGGGATGGCTACACCTTC. Encoded protein: CASRGIGWRDGYTF.

V and J are TRBV29-1 and TRBJ2-7; D not resolved. Germline-derived CDR1 and CDR2 are SQVTM and ANQGSEA. The CDR3 spans 13 residues. Trimming stripped 3 bases from V and 0 bases from J, with 9 bases between. Here the CDR3 reads CSVDLANSYEQYF. The CDR3 DNA is TGCAGCGTTGACCTGGCGAACTCCTACGAGCAGTACTTC.

This clone showed up just once. The rearrangement joins TRBV4-3 to TRBJ1-3; TRBD1 is a possible D gene (5 bases). Deletions cut 0 bases from V and 8 bases from J, with 8 bases between. Germline V lookup: CDR1 LGHNA, CDR2 YSLEER. The CDR3 contains 13 residues. CDR3 sequence: CASSQDQGYTIYF. DNA for the CDR3: TGCGCCAGCAGCCAAGATCAGGGTTACACCATATATTTT.

The chain links TRBV19 to TRBJ2-5; D is possibly TRBD1 (5 bases). Germline loops: CDR1 LNHDA, CDR2 SQIVND (reference sequence). CDR3 length: 12 amino acids. Deletions cut 5 bases from V and 10 bases from J, with 14 bases between. Here the CDR3 reads CASSFLQDLQYF. The CDR3 DNA sequence: TGTGCCAGTAGTTTTCTACAGGATCTCCAGTACTTC.

J is TRBJ1-1 and V is TRBV5-8; no clear D. V lost 6 bases to trimming and J lost 5 bases, with 17 bases between them. The germline CDR1 and CDR2 sequences are SGHTS and YDEGEE. The CDR3 is 14 amino acids. The CDR3 region has the DNA TGTGCCAGCACCTTTAGGGAGGGTAGGACTGAAGCTTTCTTT. Its translation: CASTFREGRTEAFF.

The chain employs TRBV7-3 and TRBJ2-7; 12 bases map to TRBD2. With 2 bases clipped from V and 6 bases from J, the junction kept 5 bases outside the gene matches. Germline CDR1 is SGHTA and CDR2 is FQGTGA. The CDR3 contains 15 residues. The CDR3 loop is CASSLGASGRAEQYF. In nucleotides, the CDR3 is TGTGCCAGCAGCTTAGGGGCTAGCGGGAGGGCCGAGCAGTACTTC.

This clone was seen just once. J is TRBJ1-4 and V is TRBV4-3, with 8 bases that match TRBD1. This CDR3 region has 16 residues. CDR1 is LGHNA and CDR2 is YSLEER in the germline V gene. With V trimmed by 2 bases and J by 2 bases, 4 bases remained unmatched. CDR3 in amino acids: CASSQRTGFTNEKLFF. Written as DNA, the CDR3 is TGCGCCAGCAGCCAAAGGACAGGGTTTACTAATGAAAAACTGTTTTTT.

The V gene is TRBV14, the J gene TRBJ1-1; 9 nucleotides line up with TRBD1. Trimming at V came to 2 bases and at J to 7 bases, leaving 5 bases not matched to a gene. Germline CDR1 is SGHDN and CDR2 is FVKESK. The CDR3 loop spans 14 amino acids. In DNA form, the CDR3 reads TGTGCCAGCAGCCAATCTGGGACAGGGCTTGAAGCTTTCTTT. Its translation is CASSQSGTGLEAFF.

The rearrangement joins TRBV29-1 to TRBJ2-7; 9 nucleotides align to TRBD1. The CDR3 has 15 amino acids. Trimming took 2 bases from V and 6 from J; bases not matched to a gene: 11. Germline loops: CDR1 SQVTM, CDR2 ANQGSEA. CDR3 DNA sequence: TGCAGCGTTGAAAGGGGACAGGGTCTACCTACCGAGCAGTACTTC. It encodes CSVERGQGLPTEQYF.

The chain recombines TRBV9 with TRBJ2-6; TRBD1 aligns across 8 bases. Per the germline V gene, CDR1 is SGDLS and CDR2 is YYNGEE. The CDR3 is 18 residues long. V trimming: 2 bases; J trimming: 0 bases; junction bases outside the gene matches: 7. The CDR3 loop is CASSVTGGRASGANVLTF. The CDR3 DNA sequence: TGTGCCAGCAGCGTCACAGGGGGTCGGGCCTCTGGGGCCAACGTCCTGACTTTC.

The chain uses TRBV5-1 and TRBJ2-1; the match to TRBD1 covers 9 bases. CDR1 is SGHRS and CDR2 is YFSETQ in the germline V gene. This CDR3 is built from 16 residues. The J segment lost 6 bases and the V segment lost 3 bases, leaving 10 bases of the junction unmatched. The DNA for the CDR3 is TGCGCCAGCAGCTACTACCGGACAGGGGAAGCCAATGAGCAGTTCTTC. Its translation: CASSYYRTGEANEQFF. Using reference TRBV5-1 and TRBJ2-1 for the parts outside the CDR3, the full variable domain is KAGVTQTPRYLIKTRGQQVTLSCSPISGHRSVSWYQQTPGQGLQFLFEYFSETQRNKGNFPGRFSGRQFSNSRSEMNVSTLELGDSALYLCASSYYRTGEANEQFFGPGTRLTVL.

The J gene is TRBJ2-1, the V gene TRBV7-3; the match to TRBD2 covers 13 bases. Trimming removed 0 bases from V and 7 bases from J; junction bases left unmatched: 9. The CDR3 contains 18 residues. Germline V gene lookup returns CDR1 SGHTA and CDR2 FQGTGA. CDR3: CASSLTGPLAGGQNEQFF. In DNA form, the CDR3 reads TGTGCCAGCAGCTTAACGGGCCCACTAGCGGGAGGGCAAAATGAGCAGTTCTTC.

This chain connects TRBV6-1 to TRBJ2-3; D gene uncertain. V was trimmed by 8 bases and J by 0 bases, leaving 12 bases between them. The CDR3 is 14 residues long. From germline, CDR1 is MNHNS and CDR2 SASEGT. CDR3 residues: CASGQTHSTDTQYF. CDR3 sequence (DNA): TGTGCCAGCGGGCAGACGCATAGCACAGATACGCAGTATTTT.

This clone was counted a single time. V and J are TRBV10-2 and TRBJ1-2; D is possibly TRBD1 (5 bases). The V gene lost 6 bases and the J gene lost 2 bases, with 13 bases spanning the gap. The germline gives CDR1 WSHSY, CDR2 SAAADI. The CDR3 has 14 residues. The chain's CDR3 is CASRETGANYGYTF. In DNA, the CDR3 is TGCGCCAGCAGGGAAACCGGGGCGAACTATGGCTACACCTTC.

This clone was counted once. The chain carries TRBV18 and TRBJ1-1; TRBD1 is a possible D gene (6 bases). Germline-derived CDR1 and CDR2 are KGHSH and LQKENI. This CDR3 contains 13 residues. V was clipped by 5 bases and J by 8 bases, with 15 bases between them. CDR3 bases: TGTGCCAGCTCAGTAGAATCGGGGGGCGAAGCTTTCTTT. It translates to CASSVESGGEAFF.

In DNA, the CDR3 is TGTGCCAGCAGCGTAGCCGGACCCGACCGGGATGAAAAACTGTTTTTT. This encodes CASSVAGPDRDEKLFF. The V call is TRBV9, the J call TRBJ1-4; D not resolved. Germline V gene data show CDR1 as SGDLS and CDR2 as YYNGEE. V was trimmed by 0 bases and J by 6 bases, leaving 15 bases between them. This CDR3 contains 16 residues. Looking up the rest from reference TRBV9 and TRBJ1-4 gives the full variable domain: DSGVTQTPKHLITATGQRVTLRCSPRSGDLSVYWYQQSLDQGLQFLIQYYNGEERAKGNILERFSAQQFPDLHSELNLSSLELGDSALYFCASSVAGPDRDEKLFFGSGTQLSVL.